The rows below give T cell receptor beta chains drawn from one sample of a study of response to subunit inactivated influenza vaccine. One entry per CDR3 protein results from TCRdb running MiXCR on the RT-PCR reads. The sample records approximately 500,000 distinct CDR3 sequences, 13% being singletons. The material sequenced was PBMCs from blood, taken about 40 days after vaccination. Receptors originate from a man aged 50 or older who received an inactivated influenza vaccine. Both conserved end residues are part of each CDR3. D genes are given only for firm matches. The size entry is marked missing in some rows and otherwise reads once, few, many or a size class.

>TRBJ1-2|TRBD1|TRBV5-1|few
CASSSQPGQGATYGYTF
TGCGCCAGCAGCTCCCAGCCCGGACAGGGGGCTACCTATGGCTACACCTTC
>TRBJ2-7|TRBD2|TRBV12-3/TRBV12-4|few
CASRLGLAGTYEQYF
TGTGCCAGCAGGTTGGGACTAGCGGGGACCTACGAGCAGTACTTC
>TRBJ2-3|TRBD2|TRBV5-1|few
CASRPILLREDITDTQYF
TGCGCCAGCAGACCTATCCTCTTGCGGGAGGACATCACAGATACGCAGTATTTT
>TRBJ2-1|TRBD1|TRBV10-3|-
CAISVTGFDEQFF
TGTGCCATCAGTGTGACAGGGTTCGATGAGCAGTTCTTC
>TRBJ1-5|-|TRBV11-2|many
CASSFGGAGQPQHF
TGTGCCAGCAGCTTTGGGGGGGCTGGTCAGCCCCAGCATTTT
>TRBJ1-1|-|TRBV6-2/TRBV6-3|few
CASRLQGFSTEAFF
TGTGCCAGCAGACTACAGGGTTTTTCCACTGAAGCTTTCTTT
>TRBJ2-5|TRBD1|TRBV5-1|many
CASSVGQGDETQYF
TGCGCCAGCAGCGTGGGACAGGGTGATGAGACCCAGTACTTC
>TRBJ2-5|-|TRBV2|-
CASSESRVVTQYF
TGTGCCAGCAGTGAATCCAGGGTGGTGACCCAGTACTTC
>TRBJ2-7|TRBD1|TRBV7-6|-
CASSLTGGHYEQYF
TGTGCCAGCAGCTTAACAGGGGGACACTACGAGCAGTACTTC
>TRBJ2-1|TRBD2|TRBV19|many
CASRTGLAGNEQFF
TGTGCCAGTAGAACCGGACTAGCGGGAAATGAGCAGTTCTTC
>TRBJ2-3|-|TRBV20-1|few
CSAQESTDTQYF
TGCAGTGCTCAAGAGTCCACAGATACGCAGTATTTT
>TRBJ1-5|-|TRBV20-1|-
CSASRPGGEPQHF
TGCAGTGCTAGTCGTCCCGGGGGAGAGCCCCAGCATTTT
>TRBJ2-1|TRBD2|TRBV5-6|few
CASSRPGLAGEYEQFF
TGTGCCAGCAGCCGCCCTGGGCTAGCGGGAGAATATGAGCAGTTCTTC
>TRBJ2-3|-|TRBV10-3|few
CAITSEITDTQYF
TGTGCCATCACGTCGGAAATCACAGATACGCAGTATTTT
>TRBJ2-3|-|TRBV24-1|-
CATSDRRRDTQYF
TGTGCCACCAGTGACAGACGGCGAGATACGCAGTATTTT
>TRBJ2-2|TRBD1|TRBV5-1|few
CASSSSRGRTGELFF
TGCGCCAGCAGCTCGAGCAGGGGGCGAACCGGGGAGCTGTTTTTT
>TRBJ2-5|TRBD1|TRBV13|many
CASSLDRGLETQYF
TGTGCCAGCAGCTTAGACAGGGGGCTAGAGACCCAGTACTTC
>TRBJ1-4|-|TRBV12-3/TRBV12-4|many
CASSPPTNEKLFF
TGTGCCAGCAGCCCTCCAACTAATGAAAAACTGTTTTTT
>TRBJ2-7|-|TRBV6-5|-
CASSYRDFYEQYF
TGTGCCAGCAGTTACAGGGACTTCTACGAGCAGTACTTC
>TRBJ2-7|-|TRBV20-1|-
CSAGPVQISYEQYF
TGCAGTGCTGGTCCAGTCCAAATCTCCTACGAGCAGTACTTC
>TRBJ2-7|-|TRBV7-9|-
CASTTTAGTLYEQYF
TGTGCCAGCACCACTACGGCAGGGACGCTATACGAGCAGTACTTC
>TRBJ2-7|-|TRBV13|-
CASSFGRDLDYEQYF
TGTGCCAGCAGCTTCGGACGGGACTTAGACTACGAGCAGTACTTC
>TRBJ2-7|TRBD2|TRBV5-1|-
CASSTSGRGDEQYF
TGCGCCAGCAGCACTAGCGGGAGAGGTGACGAGCAGTACTTC
>TRBJ2-7|-|TRBV20-1|many
CSASPTHEQYF
TGCAGTGCTAGTCCCACCCACGAGCAGTACTTC
>TRBJ2-7|TRBD2|TRBV9|few
CASSVGAGAGEQYF
TGTGCCAGCAGCGTAGGAGCGGGAGCGGGAGAGCAGTACTTC
>TRBJ2-5|-|TRBV29-1|many
CSGGGRLVETQYF
TGCAGCGGCGGTGGGAGGTTGGTAGAGACCCAGTACTTC
>TRBJ2-7|TRBD2|TRBV7-2|few
CASTLRSGLAGGPYEQYF
TGTGCCAGCACCTTGCGGTCGGGACTAGCGGGAGGGCCCTACGAGCAGTACTTC
>TRBJ2-7|-|TRBV4-1|-
CASSQAQSRGSYEQYF
TGCGCCAGCAGCCAAGCCCAGTCCCGTGGCTCCTACGAGCAGTACTTC
>TRBJ2-1|TRBD1|TRBV5-1|-
CASSLSPGGGLPSSYNEQFF
TGCGCCAGCAGCTTGTCGCCAGGGGGCGGATTACCCAGCTCCTACAATGAGCAGTTCTTC
>TRBJ2-3|-|TRBV6-5|-
CASSYGEGAHTQYF
TGTGCCAGCAGTTACGGGGAGGGGGCCCATACGCAGTATTTT
>TRBJ2-7|TRBD2|TRBV7-2|many
CASSAYGGVYEQYF
TGTGCCAGCAGCGCCTACGGGGGGGTGTACGAGCAGTACTTC
>TRBJ1-1|-|TRBV7-2|few
CASSLRVMNTEAFF
TGTGCCAGCAGCCTGAGGGTTATGAACACTGAAGCTTTCTTT
>TRBJ2-7|TRBD2|TRBV3-1|-
CASSPEIGTSGYEQYF
TGTGCCAGCAGCCCAGAAATCGGGACTAGCGGCTACGAGCAGTACTTC
>TRBJ2-1|-|TRBV5-1|-
CASSIPRGAGSYNEQFF
TGCGCCAGCAGCATCCCGAGGGGGGCCGGTTCCTACAATGAGCAGTTCTTC
>TRBJ2-1|-|TRBV29-1|many
CSVCLGGRGRNEQFF
TGCAGCGTGTGCCTCGGAGGGAGAGGGCGGAATGAGCAGTTCTTC
>TRBJ2-7|-|TRBV6-2/TRBV6-3|few
CASSQEPYEQYF
TGTGCCAGCAGCCAAGAACCCTACGAGCAGTACTTC